The rows below give T cell receptor beta chains drawn from one sample of a study of Graves' ophthalmopathy and Graves' hyperthyroidism. TCRdb re-called the multiplex PCR reads through MiXCR, storing one row per CDR3 protein. This sample has around 1,200,000 distinct CDR3 sequences, with about 36% found just once. The sequenced sample was peripheral blood or thyroid tissue (not recorded which). All receptors derive from an adult man with Graves' hyperthyroidism. CDR3s include the opening cysteine and the closing phenylalanine or tryptophan. A D gene is named only where the DNA matches it firmly. Clone size, where shown, is once, few, many, or a class for clones that have expanded.

>-|13|TRBD1|TRBV7-8|TRBJ2-7
CASSPGQGLEQYF
TGTGCCAGCAGCCCGGGACAGGGTCTCGAGCAGTACTTC
>few|12|TRBD1|TRBV28|TRBJ1-1
CASRSGTVGAFF
TGTGCCAGCAGATCCGGGACAGTCGGAGCTTTCTTT
>-|16|-|TRBV6-1|TRBJ2-3
CASTGFIAALTDTQYF
TGTGCCAGCACTGGGTTTATAGCGGCGTTGACAGATACGCAGTATTTT
>many|13|-|TRBV7-2|TRBJ2-5
CASSLRTEETQYF
TGTGCCAGCAGCTTACGGACAGAAGAGACCCAGTACTTC
>many|14|TRBD1|TRBV20-1|TRBJ1-5
CSAKTDRANQPQHF
TGCAGTGCTAAAACCGACAGGGCAAATCAGCCCCAGCATTTT
>few|14|-|TRBV19|TRBJ1-5
CARTGPRSNQPQHF
TGTGCCAGAACAGGGCCTCGGAGCAATCAGCCCCAGCATTTT
>-|17|TRBD1|TRBV5-1|TRBJ2-5
CASSSGATGLGQETQYF
TGCGCCAGCAGCTCCGGGGCGACAGGGTTAGGTCAAGAGACCCAGTACTTC
>-|15|-|TRBV20-1|TRBJ1-4
CSASAAGRVIEKLFF
TGCAGTGCTAGTGCCGCCGGGCGGGTTATTGAAAAACTGTTTTTT
>-|13|-|TRBV10-3|TRBJ1-2
CAISPGHLLGYTF
TGTGCCATCAGTCCAGGACACCTCCTAGGCTACACCTTC
>-|15|-|TRBV14|TRBJ2-7
CASSQGRGLTYEQYF
TGTGCCAGCAGCCAAGGGAGGGGGCTGACCTACGAGCAGTACTTC
>many|14|-|TRBV10-3|TRBJ1-1
CAISTGQLNTEAFF
TGTGCCATCAGTACCGGACAGCTGAACACTGAAGCTTTCTTT
>-|16|TRBD2|TRBV20-1|TRBJ2-2
CSARPGGGAETGELFF
TGCAGTGCTAGACCCGGGGGGGGGGCGGAAACCGGGGAGCTGTTTTTT
>few|12|-|TRBV20-1|TRBJ2-3
CSHSGSTDTQYF
TGCAGTCATAGCGGATCCACAGATACGCAGTATTTT
>many|12|TRBD1|TRBV6-5|TRBJ1-2
CASSDRGGGYTF
TGTGCCAGCAGCGACAGGGGAGGAGGCTACACCTTC
>-|11|-|TRBV15|TRBJ1-1
CATSREGEAFF
TGTGCCACGAGCCGGGAGGGCGAAGCTTTCTTT
>many|16|-|TRBV5-1|TRBJ1-2
CASSPDPGGGNYGYTF
TGCGCCAGCAGCCCGGACCCGGGGGGCGGCAACTATGGCTACACCTTC
>-|13|-|TRBV6-5|TRBJ1-5
CASRSGSSQAQHF
TGTGCCAGCCGAAGTGGTTCCAGTCAGGCCCAGCATTTT
>many|12|-|TRBV6-1|TRBJ1-6
CASEQNNSPLHF
TGTGCCAGCGAACAGAATAATTCACCCCTCCACTTT
>many|13|TRBD1|TRBV20-1|TRBJ1-2
CSASGQGGYGYTF
TGCAGTGCTAGCGGACAGGGAGGCTATGGCTACACCTTC
>many|13|-|TRBV19|TRBJ2-7
CASSVEASYEQYF
TGTGCCAGTAGTGTCGAAGCGAGTTACGAGCAGTACTTC
>-|18|-|TRBV14|TRBJ1-1
CASSQDPPRRTSNTEASF
TGTGCCAGCAGCCAAGATCCCCCTCGTCGGACATCGAACACTGAAGCTTCCTTT
>-|17|TRBD2|TRBV4-1|TRBJ2-5
CASNDRARGGRQETQYF
TGCGCCAGCAATGATCGGGCTCGGGGGGGCCGCCAAGAGACCCAGTACTTC
>few|15|-|TRBV5-1|TRBJ2-5
CASSFSGTTLETQYF
TGCGCCAGCAGCTTCTCGGGCACGACCTTAGAGACCCAGTACTTC
>many|13|TRBD1|TRBV29-1|TRBJ1-4
CSVADREAEKLFF
TGCAGCGTTGCCGACAGGGAGGCTGAAAAACTGTTTTTT
>-|16|TRBD1|TRBV7-8|TRBJ2-7
CASSPGQGANIYEQYF
TGTGCCAGCAGCCCGGGACAGGGGGCGAATATCTACGAGCAGTACTTC
>few|13|-|TRBV7-9|TRBJ1-2
CASSKTPGYGYTF
TGTGCCAGCAGCAAAACCCCGGGCTATGGCTACACCTTC
>many|14|-|TRBV12-3/TRBV12-4|TRBJ1-2
CASSWGSVKDGYTF
TGTGCCAGCAGTTGGGGATCGGTCAAGGATGGCTACACCTTC
>-|15|-|TRBV4-3|TRBJ2-5
CASSQTDINQETQYF
TGCGCCAGCAGCCAAACCGACATAAACCAAGAGACCCAGTACTTC
>many|16|-|TRBV14|TRBJ2-7
CASSQDGGAYGYEQYF
TGTGCCAGCAGCCAAGATGGCGGGGCCTACGGATACGAGCAGTACTTC
>-|14|-|TRBV12-3/TRBV12-4|TRBJ1-3
CASMRTRSGNTIYF
TGTGCCAGCATGAGGACACGCTCTGGAAACACCATATATTTT
>-|15|TRBD1|TRBV15|TRBJ1-2
CATGPDRGHDYGYTF
TGTGCCACCGGACCGGACAGGGGGCATGACTATGGCTACACCTTC
>-|16|TRBD1|TRBV7-2|TRBJ1-6
CASSRDRGQSESPLHF
TGTGCCAGCAGCAGAGACAGGGGGCAAAGCGAATCACCCCTCCACTTT
>-|19|TRBD1|TRBV9|TRBJ1-2
CASSLSKRTGFSAVPGYTF
TGTGCCAGCAGCCTCAGCAAACGGACAGGGTTTTCGGCAGTTCCTGGCTACACCTTC
>many|12|-|TRBV7-9|TRBJ2-7
CASSFFSYEQYF
TGTGCCAGCAGCTTTTTCTCCTACGAGCAGTACTTC
>-|12|-|TRBV5-1|TRBJ1-6
CASSLGASPLHF
TGTGCCAGCAGTTTAGGCGCTTCACCCCTCCACTTT
>many|15|-|TRBV2|TRBJ2-7
CASTGNLGRRSEQYF
TGTGCCAGCACGGGGAATCTAGGGAGAAGGTCCGAGCAGTACTTC
>many|14|-|TRBV14|TRBJ2-2
CASSQGGLPGELFF
TGTGCCAGCAGCCAAGGGGGCCTACCCGGGGAGCTGTTTTTT
>few|14|-|TRBV6-6|TRBJ1-2
CATYEGGVIVGYTF
TGTGCCACCTATGAGGGAGGGGTAATTGTTGGCTACACCTTC
>-|17|TRBD1|TRBV9|TRBJ1-5
CASSSTGGTGYNQPQHF
TGTGCCAGCAGTTCGACCGGGGGGACAGGGTATAATCAGCCCCAGCATTTT
>-|15|-|TRBV5-4|TRBJ1-4
CASSFRQGTNEKLFF
TGTGCCAGCAGCTTTCGGCAGGGCACTAATGAAAAACTGTTTTTT
>-|13|-|TRBV20-1|TRBJ2-7
CSASLLTSYEQYF
TGCAGTGCTAGTCTTCTCACTTCCTACGAGCAGTACTTC
>once|15|-|TRBV14|TRBJ2-5
CASSQGLRGFETQYF
TGTGCCAGCAGCCAAGGACTCAGGGGATTTGAGACCCAGTACTTC
>few|15|-|TRBV2|TRBJ2-7
CASSERSQRTYEQYF
TGTGCCAGCAGTGAAAGGTCCCAACGCACCTACGAGCAGTACTTC
>once|16|-|TRBV25-1|TRBJ1-4
CAGSSSRGRANEKLFF
TGTGCCGGCAGTTCCTCCAGGGGTAGGGCTAATGAAAAACTGTTTTTT
>many|14|-|TRBV2|TRBJ1-1
CASTLAQGNTEAFF
TGTGCCAGCACCCTGGCACAGGGAAACACTGAAGCTTTCTTT